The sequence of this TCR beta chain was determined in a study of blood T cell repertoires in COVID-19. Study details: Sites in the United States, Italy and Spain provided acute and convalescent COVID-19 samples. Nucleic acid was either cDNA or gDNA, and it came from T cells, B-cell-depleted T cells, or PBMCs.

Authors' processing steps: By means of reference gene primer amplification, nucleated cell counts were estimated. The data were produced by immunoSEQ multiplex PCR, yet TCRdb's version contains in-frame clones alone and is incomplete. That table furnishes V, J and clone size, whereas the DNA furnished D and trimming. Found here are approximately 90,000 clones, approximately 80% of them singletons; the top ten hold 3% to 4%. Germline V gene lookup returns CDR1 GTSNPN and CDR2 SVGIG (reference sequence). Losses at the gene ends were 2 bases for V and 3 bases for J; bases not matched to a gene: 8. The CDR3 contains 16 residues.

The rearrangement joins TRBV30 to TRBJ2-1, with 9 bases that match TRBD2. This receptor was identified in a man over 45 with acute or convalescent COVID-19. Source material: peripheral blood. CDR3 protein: CAWSLAYSGSYNEQFF. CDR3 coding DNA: TGTGCCTGGAGTCTTGCGTATAGCGGGAGCTACAATGAGCAGTTCTTC.